The clone carrying this TCR beta chain appeared a few times. Its antigen is unidentified. Given a much more abundant clone one base away, this may be a read error. The sample originates from a study of prognosis after radiotherapy for stage I lung cancer. In the study overall: Stage I non-small cell lung cancer patients were enrolled in Nanjing, China. This enrollment took place between 2018 and January 2019. Study results and caveats: For the expanded TCR clones, whether they were tumor-specific was not determined.

Germline V lookup: CDR1 LGHDT, CDR2 YNNKEL (reference sequence). The CDR3 is made up of 13 amino acids. TCR beta CDR3 was amplified from genomic DNA by two-round multiplex PCR. Primers specific to each TRBV and TRBJ gene drove first-round PCR. One entry per CDR3 protein, called by TCRdb with MiXCR from the multiplex PCR reads. The table records about 14,000 distinct CDR3 sequences, about a quarter of them present only once. V gene TRBV3-1 combines with J gene TRBJ1-4; possible D gene TRBD1, 6 bases. This receptor was taken from a donor aged 50 or older with non-small cell lung cancer. The sequenced sample was PBMCs, obtained before or after stereotactic body radiation therapy (not recorded which). CDR3 in DNA: TGTGCCAGCAGCCTACAGGGCGATGAAAAACTGCTTTTT. This translates into CASSLQGDEKLLF.